The rows below give T cell receptor beta chains drawn from one sample of a study of blood T cell repertoires in COVID-19. Clones were sequenced by immunoSEQ multiplex PCR, and TCRdb holds only the in-frame ones, with some missing. This sample yields 150,000 to 200,000 clones, of which approximately 84% are seen a single time; around 2.4% belongs to the top ten. Sequenced input: peripheral blood. These receptor sequences come from a human donor with acute or convalescent COVID-19. The donor label of this sample is uncertain. CDR3s include the opening cysteine and the closing phenylalanine or tryptophan. Each record gives: V gene, D gene, J gene, clone size, CDR3 DNA, CDR3 protein. D genes are given only for firm matches. Size tells how often a clone was seen (once, few, many) or the class of an expanded clone, and some rows leave it out.

TRBV9	TRBD1	TRBJ1-5	NA	TGTGCCAGCAGAGATCCCGGGACAGGGGAAGCTCAGCCCCAGCATTTT	CASRDPGTGEAQPQHF
TRBV19	NA	TRBJ2-2	NA	TGTGCCAGTAGCGACCGTGCGGCCGGGGAGCTGTTTTTT	CASSDRAAGELFF
TRBV5-1	NA	TRBJ1-1	NA	TGCGCCAGCAGCTTGGCGATAAACCGGGACACTTGGAACACTGAAGCTTTCTTT	CASSLAINRDTWNTEAFF
TRBV28	NA	TRBJ1-3	NA	TGTGCCAGCAGGGGAGGAGGGAGCTCTGGAAACACCATATATTTT	CASRGGGSSGNTIYF
TRBV7-8	NA	TRBJ1-3	NA	TGTGCCAGCAGCCCCCGCGGAGGGCGATCTGGAAACACCATATATTTT	CASSPRGGRSGNTIYF
TRBV6-6	TRBD2	TRBJ2-3	NA	TGTGCCAGCAGTTACCAAGCGGGGGGGATGGGGGATACGCAGTATTTT	CASSYQAGGMGDTQYF
TRBV4-2	TRBD2	TRBJ2-5	NA	TGTGCCAGCAGCCAGGGAATTCCGGGACTAGCGGGGAGTGTACGCCAAGAGACCCAGTACTTC	CASSQGIPGLAGSVRQETQYF
TRBV30	NA	TRBJ2-7	NA	TGTGCCTGGAGTGTAACCGGACTGTCCTACGAGCAGTACTTC	CAWSVTGLSYEQYF
TRBV5-1	TRBD2	TRBJ2-5	NA	TGCGCCAGCAGCTTGACGGCTAGCGGGGAAGAGACCCAGTACTTC	CASSLTASGEETQYF
TRBV18	TRBD2	TRBJ2-7	NA	TGTGCCAGCTCACCAGGACTAGCGGCCGGGGGCCACGAGCAGTACTTC	CASSPGLAAGGHEQYF
TRBV5-1	NA	TRBJ1-5	NA	TGCGCCAGCAGCTTAGGCGGCTTGGCGGAGGGTCAGCCCCAGCATTTT	CASSLGGLAEGQPQHF
TRBV19	NA	TRBJ1-5	NA	TGTGCCAGTACTGCGGGGGCCAATCAGCCCCAGCATTTT	CASTAGANQPQHF
TRBV19	NA	TRBJ2-7	NA	TGTGCCAGTAGTATAGGGACAGCGCATGTAAACGAGCAGTACTTC	CASSIGTAHVNEQYF
TRBV5-1	TRBD2	TRBJ2-1	NA	TGCGCTACGACCCCCGGGACTAGCGGTAACAATGAGCAGTTCTTC	CATTPGTSGNNEQFF
TRBV7-8	TRBD1	TRBJ1-2	few	TGTGCCAGCAGCTTAGGGACAGGGGTTAACTATGGCTACACCTTC	CASSLGTGVNYGYTF
TRBV4-1	TRBD1	TRBJ1-3	NA	TGCGCCAGCAGCCAAGCGACAGGGGTGAGAAACACCATATATTTT	CASSQATGVRNTIYF
TRBV5-4	TRBD2	TRBJ2-7	NA	TGTGCCAGCAGCGTCGCCGGGACTAGCGGGGGTGAGCAGTACTTC	CASSVAGTSGGEQYF
TRBV18	TRBD2	TRBJ2-1	NA	TGTGCCAGCTCACCGAGCGGTAGCGGGGCGTACAATGAGCAGTTCTTC	CASSPSGSGAYNEQFF
TRBV7-9	NA	TRBJ1-5	NA	TGTGCCAGCAGCTATCAGGGTCGGAGCAATCAGCCCCAGCATTTT	CASSYQGRSNQPQHF
TRBV11-3	NA	TRBJ2-1	NA	TGTGCCAGCAGCTTAGAGGGGAGACTAAAGAATGAGCAGTTCTTC	CASSLEGRLKNEQFF
TRBV9	TRBD2	TRBJ2-2	NA	TGTGCCAGCAGCGTAGTGGGGACTAGCGGGACGGCCGGGGAGCTGTTTTTT	CASSVVGTSGTAGELFF
TRBV27	NA	TRBJ2-2	NA	TGTGCCAGCAGTTTCTCCTCGAACACCGGGGAGCTGTTTTTT	CASSFSSNTGELFF
TRBV15	NA	TRBJ2-5	NA	TGTGCCACCAGCGTCTCCCTGCAAGAGACCCAGTACTTC	CATSVSLQETQYF
TRBV3-1/TRBV3-2	NA	TRBJ1-2	NA	TGTGCCAGCAGCCAAGATGGGGGGGGATATGGCTACACCTTC	CASSQDGGGYGYTF
TRBV4-1	NA	TRBJ1-3	NA	TGCGCCAGCAGCCGACAGTCGTTCTCTGGAAACACCATATATTTT	CASSRQSFSGNTIYF
TRBV7-3	TRBD2	TRBJ2-5	NA	TGTGCCAGCAGCTTAAATCCCCGGGGGGGCTGGGAGACCCAGTACTTC	CASSLNPRGGWETQYF
TRBV2	TRBD1	TRBJ1-5	NA	TGTGCCAGCAGAAAGGGACAGGCGAACAATCAGCCCCAGCATTTT	CASRKGQANNQPQHF
TRBV4-2	TRBD2	TRBJ2-3	NA	TGTGCCAGCAGCCAATTAGCGGGAGGGAGCACAGATACGCAGTATTTT	CASSQLAGGSTDTQYF
TRBV10-3	TRBD2	TRBJ2-1	NA	TGTGCCATCAGTGATCGAGCGGGGAGCTCCTACAATGAGCAGTTCTTC	CAISDRAGSSYNEQFF
TRBV28	NA	TRBJ1-1	NA	TGTGCCAGCACCCCCGGGGGGGCGGGCCCAGCCACTGAAGCTTTCTTT	CASTPGGAGPATEAFF
TRBV27	NA	TRBJ1-4	once	TGTGCCAGCAGAGGTCAGGGGTTAGGGACTAATGAAAAACTGTTTTTT	CASRGQGLGTNEKLFF
TRBV7-2	TRBD1	TRBJ2-7	NA	TGTGCCAGCAGCTGGCGAGAACAGGGGATATACGAGCAGTACTTC	CASSWREQGIYEQYF
TRBV6-1	NA	TRBJ2-7	NA	TGTGCCAGCAGTGAAAACAGCGGCAACTTCTTCTACGAGCAGTACTTC	CASSENSGNFFYEQYF
TRBV5-1	TRBD2	TRBJ2-1	NA	TGCGCCAGCAGCTTCCTAGCGGGGGGGCCTAACCGGAATGAGCAGTTCTTC	CASSFLAGGPNRNEQFF
TRBV7-9	NA	TRBJ2-7	NA	TGTGCCAGCAGCTTAGCTCAGGGATTCGACAGGTGGTACGAGCAGTACTTC	CASSLAQGFDRWYEQYF
TRBV19	TRBD1	TRBJ2-7	NA	TGTGCCAGTAGTGGGACAGGGAGAGGCGAGCAGTACTTC	CASSGTGRGEQYF
TRBV30	NA	TRBJ2-2	NA	TGTGCTTTTGCCGGTGGGGCGCAGGTAACCGGGGAGCTGTTTTTT	CAFAGGAQVTGELFF
TRBV5-1	TRBD1	TRBJ1-1	NA	TGCGCCAGCAGCGGAGGACAGGCTTACCGCACTGAAGCTTTCTTT	CASSGGQAYRTEAFF
TRBV5-8	TRBD2	TRBJ2-1	NA	TGTGCCAGCAGCCCCGGGCTAGCGGGAATCAGGAATGAGCAGTTCTTC	CASSPGLAGIRNEQFF
TRBV4-1	TRBD2	TRBJ2-7	NA	TGCGCCAGCAGCCAAGAGGCTAGCGGGGTGAGCTCCTACGAGCAGTACTTC	CASSQEASGVSSYEQYF
TRBV18	TRBD1	TRBJ2-3	once	TGTGCCAGCTCACTAGACAGGGGAACAGATACGCAGTATTTT	CASSLDRGTDTQYF
TRBV9	NA	TRBJ1-2	NA	TGTGCCAGCAGACCTAGCAGCTCAATCTCGCACTACACCTTC	CASRPSSSISHYTF
TRBV7-9	NA	TRBJ1-3	NA	TGTGCCAGCAGCACCCCGAAGCGGCAGATCATTCTCTCTGGAAACACCATATATTTT	CASSTPKRQIILSGNTIYF
TRBV18	TRBD1	TRBJ2-1	NA	TGTGCCAGCTCGACCGGGACAGGGATTAGTTACAATGAGCAGTTCTTC	CASSTGTGISYNEQFF
TRBV6-5	NA	TRBJ1-5	NA	TGTGCCAGCAGTATCATGGACAGTAACAATCAGCCCCAGCATTTT	CASSIMDSNNQPQHF
TRBV28	TRBD1	TRBJ1-5	NA	TGTGCCAGCAGTTTATCGCCAGGGGGCTCTAGCAATCAGCCCCAGCATTTT	CASSLSPGGSSNQPQHF
TRBV15	TRBD1	TRBJ1-5	NA	TGTGCCACCAGCAGACCAGACAGGGGGCTGTACAATCAGCCCCAGCATTTT	CATSRPDRGLYNQPQHF
TRBV5-4	NA	TRBJ2-5	NA	TGTGCCAGCAACAACGGGGGTCGAGAGACCCAGTACTTC	CASNNGGRETQYF